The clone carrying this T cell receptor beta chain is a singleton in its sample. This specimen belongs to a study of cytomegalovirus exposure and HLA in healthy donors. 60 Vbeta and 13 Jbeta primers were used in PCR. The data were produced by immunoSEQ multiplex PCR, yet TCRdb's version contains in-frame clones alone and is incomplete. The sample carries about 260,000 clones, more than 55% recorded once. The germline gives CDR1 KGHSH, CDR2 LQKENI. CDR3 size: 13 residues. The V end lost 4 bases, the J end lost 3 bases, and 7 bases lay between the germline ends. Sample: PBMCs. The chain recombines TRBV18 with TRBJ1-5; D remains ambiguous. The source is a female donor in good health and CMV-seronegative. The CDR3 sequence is CASSQQDNQPQHF. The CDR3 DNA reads TGTGCCAGCTCACAGCAGGACAATCAGCCCCAGCATTTT.